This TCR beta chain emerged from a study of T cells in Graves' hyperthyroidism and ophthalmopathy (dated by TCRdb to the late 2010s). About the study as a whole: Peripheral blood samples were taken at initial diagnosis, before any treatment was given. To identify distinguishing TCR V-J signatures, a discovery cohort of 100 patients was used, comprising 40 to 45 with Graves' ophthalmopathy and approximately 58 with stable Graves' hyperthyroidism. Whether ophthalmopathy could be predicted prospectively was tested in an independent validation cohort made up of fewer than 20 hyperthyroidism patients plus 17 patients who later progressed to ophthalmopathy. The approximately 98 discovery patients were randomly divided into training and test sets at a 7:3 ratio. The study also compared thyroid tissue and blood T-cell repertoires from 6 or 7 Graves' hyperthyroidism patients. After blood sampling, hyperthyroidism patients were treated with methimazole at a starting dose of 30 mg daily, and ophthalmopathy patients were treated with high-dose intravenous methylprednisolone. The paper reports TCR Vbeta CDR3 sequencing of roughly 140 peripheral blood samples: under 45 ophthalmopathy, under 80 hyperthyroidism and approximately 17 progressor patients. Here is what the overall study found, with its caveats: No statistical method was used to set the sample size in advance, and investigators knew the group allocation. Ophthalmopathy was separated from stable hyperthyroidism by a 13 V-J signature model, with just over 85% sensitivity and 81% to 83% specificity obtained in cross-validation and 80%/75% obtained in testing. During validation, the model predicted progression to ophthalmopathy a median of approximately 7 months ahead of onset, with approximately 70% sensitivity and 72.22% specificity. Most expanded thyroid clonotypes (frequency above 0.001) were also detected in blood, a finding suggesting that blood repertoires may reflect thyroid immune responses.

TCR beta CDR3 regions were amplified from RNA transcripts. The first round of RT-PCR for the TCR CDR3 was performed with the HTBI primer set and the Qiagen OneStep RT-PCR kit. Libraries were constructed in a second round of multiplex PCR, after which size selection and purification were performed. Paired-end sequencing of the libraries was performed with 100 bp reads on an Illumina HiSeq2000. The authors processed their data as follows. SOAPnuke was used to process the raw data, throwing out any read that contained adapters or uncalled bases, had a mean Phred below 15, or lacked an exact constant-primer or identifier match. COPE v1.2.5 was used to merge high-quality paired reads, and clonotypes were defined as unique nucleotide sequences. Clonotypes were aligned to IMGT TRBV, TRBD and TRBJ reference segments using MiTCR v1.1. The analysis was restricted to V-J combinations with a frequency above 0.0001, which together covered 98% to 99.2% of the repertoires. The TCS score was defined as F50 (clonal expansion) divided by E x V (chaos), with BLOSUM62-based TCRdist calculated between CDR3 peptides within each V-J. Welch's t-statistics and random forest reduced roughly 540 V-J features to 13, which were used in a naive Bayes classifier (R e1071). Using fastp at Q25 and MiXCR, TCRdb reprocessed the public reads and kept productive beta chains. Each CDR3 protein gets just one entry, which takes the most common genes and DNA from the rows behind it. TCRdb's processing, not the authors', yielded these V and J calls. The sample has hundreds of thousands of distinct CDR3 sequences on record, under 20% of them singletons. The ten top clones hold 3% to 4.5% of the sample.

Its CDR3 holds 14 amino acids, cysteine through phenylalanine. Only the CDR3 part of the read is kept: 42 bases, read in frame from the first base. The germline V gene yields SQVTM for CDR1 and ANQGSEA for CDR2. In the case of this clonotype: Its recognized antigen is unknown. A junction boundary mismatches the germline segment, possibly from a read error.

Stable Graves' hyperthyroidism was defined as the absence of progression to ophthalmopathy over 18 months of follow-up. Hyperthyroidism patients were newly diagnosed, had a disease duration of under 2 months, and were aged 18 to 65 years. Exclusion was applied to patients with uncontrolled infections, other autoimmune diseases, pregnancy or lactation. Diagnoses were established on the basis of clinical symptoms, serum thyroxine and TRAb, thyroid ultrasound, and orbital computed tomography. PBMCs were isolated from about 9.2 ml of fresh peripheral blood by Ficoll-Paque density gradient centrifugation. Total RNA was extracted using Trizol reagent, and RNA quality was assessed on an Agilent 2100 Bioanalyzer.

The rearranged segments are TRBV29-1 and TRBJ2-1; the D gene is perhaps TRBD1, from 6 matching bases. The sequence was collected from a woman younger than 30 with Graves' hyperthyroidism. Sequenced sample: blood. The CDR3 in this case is CSVEGRTDLNEKFF. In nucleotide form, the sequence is TGCAGCGTTGAGGGACGGACAGACCTCAATGAGAAGTTCTTC.